This is a list of T cell receptor beta chains from one sample in a study of TIL therapy for anti-PD-1-resistant metastatic lung cancer. Profiled with immunoSEQ multiplex PCR; TCRdb holds only in-frame clones, not every one. The repertoire holds over 10,000 clones, with around 69% as singletons. Sample: tumor tissue, taken at baseline. These receptor sequences come from a woman aged 30-79 years with non-small cell lung cancer. The CDR3 runs from the conserved cysteine through the conserved F or W. The D gene is left open where the match is weak. Only part of the rows carry a size: once, few, many, or a class if the clone is expanded.

clone_size: -
j_call: TRBJ2-7
v_call: TRBV6-6
d_call: TRBD1
cdr3_aa: CASSRRTGVHEQYF
cdr3_nt: TGTGCCAGCAGTCGACGGACAGGGGTCCACGAGCAGTACTTC

clone_size: medium-sized
j_call: TRBJ2-1
v_call: TRBV27
d_call: TRBD2
cdr3_aa: CASSLLVSGSRYNEQFF
cdr3_nt: TGTGCCAGCAGTTTATTAGTTAGCGGGAGCCGTTACAATGAGCAGTTCTTC

clone_size: once
j_call: TRBJ2-7
v_call: TRBV5-8
d_call: -
cdr3_aa: CASSSRYEQYF
cdr3_nt: TGTGCCAGCAGCTCCCGTTACGAGCAGTACTTC

clone_size: -
j_call: TRBJ1-3
v_call: TRBV5-1
d_call: TRBD1
cdr3_aa: CASSLGGGTGNTIYF
cdr3_nt: TGCGCCAGCAGCTTGGGAGGGGGCACTGGAAACACCATATATTTT

clone_size: few
j_call: TRBJ2-7
v_call: TRBV2
d_call: -
cdr3_aa: CASIATTRERNEQYF
cdr3_nt: TGTGCCAGCATTGCGACCACAAGGGAGAGGAACGAGCAGTACTTC

clone_size: -
j_call: TRBJ2-7
v_call: TRBV19
d_call: TRBD2
cdr3_aa: CASSWTSDSYEQYF
cdr3_nt: TGTGCCAGTAGTTGGACTAGCGACTCCTACGAGCAGTACTTC

clone_size: once
j_call: TRBJ1-2
v_call: TRBV9
d_call: TRBD1
cdr3_aa: CASSLTADRGYGYTF
cdr3_nt: TGTGCCAGCAGCCTCACTGCCGACAGGGGTTATGGCTACACCTTC

clone_size: -
j_call: TRBJ1-4
v_call: TRBV30
d_call: TRBD1
cdr3_aa: CAWSYGTANEKLFF
cdr3_nt: TGTGCCTGGAGTTACGGGACAGCTAATGAAAAACTGTTTTTT

clone_size: -
j_call: TRBJ2-5
v_call: TRBV29-1
d_call: TRBD2
cdr3_aa: CSAPSGSRVGETQYF
cdr3_nt: TGCAGCGCTCCTAGCGGGAGCCGGGTGGGAGAGACCCAGTACTTC

clone_size: few
j_call: TRBJ1-2
v_call: TRBV6-5
d_call: -
cdr3_aa: CASRGRGYTF
cdr3_nt: TGTGCCAGCAGGGGGCGGGGCTACACCTTC

clone_size: -
j_call: TRBJ2-4
v_call: TRBV30
d_call: TRBD1
cdr3_aa: CAWSVGLGRGFYIQYF
cdr3_nt: TGTGCCTGGAGTGTCGGTTTGGGCAGGGGGTTTTACATTCAGTACTTC

clone_size: once
j_call: TRBJ2-1
v_call: TRBV13
d_call: TRBD2
cdr3_aa: CASSSRLRTRIAEQFF
cdr3_nt: TGTGCCAGCAGCTCCCGATTACGGACTAGAATCGCTGAGCAGTTCTTC

clone_size: once
j_call: TRBJ2-2
v_call: TRBV19
d_call: -
cdr3_aa: CASSMRGAGTGELFF
cdr3_nt: TGTGCCAGTAGTATGAGGGGCGCAGGAACCGGGGAGCTGTTTTTT

clone_size: -
j_call: TRBJ2-5
v_call: TRBV10-2
d_call: TRBD2
cdr3_aa: CASRGLAGAAEETQYF
cdr3_nt: TGCGCCAGCAGGGGACTAGCGGGGGCCGCAGAAGAGACCCAGTACTTC

clone_size: -
j_call: TRBJ1-1
v_call: TRBV4-1
d_call: -
cdr3_aa: CASSHPSTAPYTEAFF
cdr3_nt: TGCGCCAGCAGCCACCCGTCGACAGCCCCTTACACTGAAGCTTTCTTT

clone_size: few
j_call: TRBJ2-7
v_call: TRBV5-1
d_call: -
cdr3_aa: CASSPQALGYEQYF
cdr3_nt: TGCGCCAGCAGCCCACAGGCCCTAGGGTACGAGCAGTACTTC

clone_size: few
j_call: TRBJ2-1
v_call: TRBV27
d_call: -
cdr3_aa: CASKTTIGLRINEQFF
cdr3_nt: TGTGCCAGCAAAACTACCATAGGACTGAGGATCAATGAGCAGTTCTTC

clone_size: -
j_call: TRBJ1-1
v_call: TRBV29-1
d_call: -
cdr3_aa: CSSNPETGGAFF
cdr3_nt: TGCAGCTCCAACCCCGAGACAGGAGGAGCTTTCTTT

clone_size: few
j_call: TRBJ1-1
v_call: TRBV5-4
d_call: -
cdr3_aa: CASSFKGGTEAFF
cdr3_nt: TGTGCCAGCAGCTTCAAAGGGGGCACTGAAGCTTTCTTT

clone_size: once
j_call: TRBJ1-1
v_call: TRBV2
d_call: -
cdr3_aa: CASTGTGGTEAFF
cdr3_nt: TGTGCCAGCACCGGGACGGGGGGCACTGAAGCTTTCTTT

clone_size: few
j_call: TRBJ1-2
v_call: TRBV21-1
d_call: -
cdr3_aa: CASSKPRKNYGYTF
cdr3_nt: TGTGCCAGCAGCAAACCCCGGAAGAACTATGGCTACACCTTC

clone_size: few
j_call: TRBJ1-1
v_call: TRBV11-3
d_call: -
cdr3_aa: CASSYDRDTTEAFF
cdr3_nt: TGTGCCAGCAGCTACGACCGGGACACGACTGAAGCTTTCTTT

clone_size: few
j_call: TRBJ1-1
v_call: TRBV7-9
d_call: -
cdr3_aa: CASSRVNTEAFF
cdr3_nt: TGTGCCAGCAGCAGGGTAAACACTGAAGCTTTCTTT

clone_size: -
j_call: TRBJ2-1
v_call: TRBV7-2
d_call: TRBD2
cdr3_aa: CASSLKVAGGREQFF
cdr3_nt: TGTGCCAGCAGCTTAAAGGTAGCGGGAGGACGTGAGCAGTTCTTC

clone_size: few
j_call: TRBJ2-7
v_call: TRBV7-8
d_call: -
cdr3_aa: CASSPRGYEQYF
cdr3_nt: TGTGCCAGCAGCCCTCGGGGCTACGAGCAGTACTTC

clone_size: few
j_call: TRBJ2-1
v_call: TRBV11-3
d_call: -
cdr3_aa: CASSLDPGSSYNEQFF
cdr3_nt: TGTGCCAGCAGCCTCGATCCGGGGAGCTCCTACAATGAGCAGTTCTTC

clone_size: -
j_call: TRBJ2-7
v_call: TRBV5-4
d_call: -
cdr3_aa: CASSLDKLYEQYF
cdr3_nt: TGTGCCAGCAGCTTGGATAAACTCTACGAGCAGTACTTC

clone_size: -
j_call: TRBJ2-3
v_call: TRBV6-5
d_call: TRBD2
cdr3_aa: CASSGGRVTDTQYF
cdr3_nt: TGTGCCAGCTCGGGGGGACGGGTCACAGATACGCAGTATTTT

clone_size: -
j_call: TRBJ1-2
v_call: TRBV6-1
d_call: TRBD1
cdr3_aa: CASSERMSGTDQGYTF
cdr3_nt: TGTGCCAGCAGTGAGAGAATGTCCGGGACAGATCAGGGCTACACCTTC

clone_size: -
j_call: TRBJ2-5
v_call: TRBV5-1
d_call: TRBD2
cdr3_aa: CASSLSGGRETQYF
cdr3_nt: TGCGCCAGCAGCCTCTCGGGGGGGCGGGAGACCCAGTACTTC

clone_size: -
j_call: TRBJ2-2
v_call: TRBV10-1
d_call: TRBD2
cdr3_aa: CASSDPGLAGNTGELFF
cdr3_nt: TGCGCCAGCAGTGATCCGGGACTAGCGGGCAACACCGGGGAGCTGTTTTTT

clone_size: -
j_call: TRBJ2-3
v_call: TRBV6-5
d_call: -
cdr3_aa: CASSYSRSSTDTQYF
cdr3_nt: TGTGCCAGCAGTTACTCGAGGTCCAGCACAGATACGCAGTATTTT

clone_size: once
j_call: TRBJ1-1
v_call: TRBV7-2
d_call: TRBD1
cdr3_aa: CASRWTGGGNTEAFF
cdr3_nt: TGTGCCAGCAGGTGGACAGGGGGAGGGAACACTGAAGCTTTCTTT

clone_size: -
j_call: TRBJ1-2
v_call: TRBV19
d_call: TRBD1
cdr3_aa: CASSIWRDRTLGYTF
cdr3_nt: TGTGCCAGTAGTATATGGCGGGACAGGACCTTAGGCTACACCTTC

clone_size: once
j_call: TRBJ1-4
v_call: TRBV15
d_call: TRBD1
cdr3_aa: CATSRDRGPTNEKLFF
cdr3_nt: TGTGCCACCAGCAGGGACAGGGGGCCGACTAATGAAAAACTGTTTTTT

clone_size: few
j_call: TRBJ1-2
v_call: TRBV30
d_call: -
cdr3_aa: CAWSVFPANYGYTF
cdr3_nt: TGTGCCTGGAGTGTATTTCCGGCTAACTATGGCTACACCTTC

clone_size: once
j_call: TRBJ1-5
v_call: TRBV9
d_call: -
cdr3_aa: CASNPDGVNQPQHF
cdr3_nt: TGTGCCAGCAACCCGGACGGAGTAAATCAGCCCCAGCATTTT

clone_size: few
j_call: TRBJ2-7
v_call: TRBV2
d_call: TRBD2
cdr3_aa: CASTGTTYEQYF
cdr3_nt: TGTGCCAGCACCGGGACTACCTACGAGCAGTACTTC

clone_size: few
j_call: TRBJ2-7
v_call: TRBV5-4
d_call: TRBD2
cdr3_aa: CASSSGTSRLEEQYF
cdr3_nt: TGTGCCAGCAGCTCAGGGACTAGCCGGCTAGAGGAGCAGTACTTC

clone_size: -
j_call: TRBJ1-2
v_call: TRBV20-1
d_call: -
cdr3_aa: CSAGGHTGYTF
cdr3_nt: TGCAGTGCTGGAGGTCACACGGGCTACACCTTC

clone_size: -
j_call: TRBJ2-3
v_call: TRBV7-2
d_call: -
cdr3_aa: CASSLPGLTDTQYF
cdr3_nt: TGTGCCAGCAGCTTACCCGGACTCACAGATACGCAGTATTTT

clone_size: -
j_call: TRBJ2-3
v_call: TRBV5-1
d_call: -
cdr3_aa: CASKYGGLHTDTQYF
cdr3_nt: TGCGCCAGCAAGTACGGGGGTCTTCACACAGATACGCAGTATTTT

clone_size: -
j_call: TRBJ1-1
v_call: TRBV9
d_call: -
cdr3_aa: CASSVVAKNTEAFF
cdr3_nt: TGTGCCAGCAGCGTAGTGGCAAAGAACACTGAAGCTTTCTTT

clone_size: -
j_call: TRBJ1-2
v_call: TRBV28
d_call: TRBD1
cdr3_aa: CASSVLTGGVGGYTF
cdr3_nt: TGTGCCAGCAGTGTCTTGACAGGGGGCGTGGGTGGCTACACCTTC

clone_size: -
j_call: TRBJ2-7
v_call: TRBV2
d_call: -
cdr3_aa: CASRVAYEQYF
cdr3_nt: TGTGCCAGCCGGGTGGCCTACGAGCAGTACTTC

clone_size: -
j_call: TRBJ2-4
v_call: TRBV7-2
d_call: TRBD2
cdr3_aa: CASSLVASGGANIQYF
cdr3_nt: TGTGCCAGCAGCTTAGTGGCTAGCGGGGGGGCAAACATTCAGTACTTC

clone_size: -
j_call: TRBJ2-6
v_call: TRBV19
d_call: -
cdr3_aa: CASSTYSGANVLTF
cdr3_nt: TGTGCCAGTAGTACATACTCTGGGGCCAACGTCCTGACTTTC

clone_size: -
j_call: TRBJ2-7
v_call: TRBV7-9
d_call: -
cdr3_aa: CASSFSYEQYF
cdr3_nt: TGTGCCAGCAGCTTCTCCTACGAGCAGTACTTC

clone_size: -
j_call: TRBJ2-7
v_call: TRBV6-5
d_call: TRBD1
cdr3_aa: CASSYRQGREQYF
cdr3_nt: TGTGCCAGCAGTTACCGACAGGGGAGGGAGCAGTACTTC

clone_size: medium-sized
j_call: TRBJ2-1
v_call: TRBV5-6
d_call: -
cdr3_aa: CATSWGSRYNEQFF
cdr3_nt: TGTGCCACCTCCTGGGGCAGCAGATACAATGAGCAGTTCTTC

clone_size: once
j_call: TRBJ1-5
v_call: TRBV10-3
d_call: TRBD1
cdr3_aa: CAISESGTGGQPQHF
cdr3_nt: TGTGCCATCAGTGAGTCGGGGACAGGCGGACAGCCCCAGCATTTT